This entry lists 9 T cell receptor beta chains sequenced from one sample in a study of blood T cells in healthy people across ages. Primed by a sample-barcoded 5' primer and a J-beta primer mix, a second PCR proceeded for roughly 7 to 11 cycles. TCRdb passed the 5' RACE reads through MiXCR, listing each CDR3 protein once. The sample has over a million distinct CDR3 sequences, almost 60% seen once; the top ten hold 6.5% to 8.5%. The source material was blood. Every receptor here comes from a man younger than 35 in good health.

This clonotype turned up a few times. This chain connects TRBV20-1 to TRBJ2-7; 9 nucleotides line up with TRBD1. The CDR3 covers 13 residues. V shed 8 bases and J 5 bases; nucleotides not matched to a gene: 10. Germline V CDR1 and CDR2: DFQATT, SNEGSKA (reference sequence). The CDR3: CSTPGQGIDEQYF. CDR3 nucleotides: TGCAGTACTCCGGGACAGGGAATCGACGAGCAGTACTTC.

J is TRBJ2-5 and V is TRBV20-1, with 8 bases matching TRBD2. Trimming cost V 5 bases and J 4 bases; bases outside gene matches: 9. Looked up from germline, CDR1 is DFQATT and CDR2 is SNEGSKA (reference sequence). The length of the CDR3 is 14 residues. The CDR3 sequence: CSALSGSLRETQYF. In DNA, the CDR3 is TGCAGTGCTTTAAGCGGGAGTCTGAGAGAGACCCAGTACTTC.

The chain recombines TRBV20-1 with TRBJ2-1, with TRBD1 as a possible D gene (6 bases). The assigned J gene may be wrong: the sequence end matches TRBJ2-7 better. CDR1 is DFQATT and CDR2 is SNEGSKA in the germline V gene (reference sequence). This CDR3 is 10 amino acids long. CDR3 loop: CSLPGDEQYF. In DNA form, the CDR3 reads TGCAGTCTCCCAGGGGATGAGCAGTACTTC.

The sample holds a few counts of this clonotype. The chain joins TRBV6-1 to TRBJ1-2, with D possibly being TRBD1 (5 bases). Germline V gene sequence: CDR1 MNHNS, CDR2 SASEGT. The ends were cut back, 6 bases at V and 6 bases at J, with 20 bases in the middle. The CDR3 spans 15 residues. The CDR3 DNA sequence: TGTGCCAGCAGCGAACAGGCGGGAAGCAGGAATGGCTACACCTTC. Translated, it gives CASSEQAGSRNGYTF.

Concerning this clonotype itself: An end of the junction does not agree with germline; a read error may underlie this. The chain uses TRBV7-2 and TRBJ2-1; D may be TRBD1 (6 bases). This CDR3 contains 14 residues. CDR1 and CDR2 from the germline V gene are SGHTA and FQGNSA. The CDR3 sequence is CASSFNRANNERFF. CDR3 DNA sequence: TGTGCCAGCAGCTTTAACAGGGCAAACAATGAGCGGTTCTTC. Using reference TRBV7-2 and TRBJ2-1 for the parts outside the CDR3, the full variable domain is GAGVSQSPSNKVTEKGKDVELRCDPISGHTALYWYRQSLGQGLEFLIYFQGNSAPDKSGLPSDRFSAERTGGSVSTLTIQRTQQEDSAVYLCASSFNRANNERFFGPGTRLTVL.

CDR3 nucleotides: TGTGCCAGCAGTTACATACCCGACGAGGATACGCAGTATTTT. Translated: CASSYIPDEDTQYF. This chain links TRBV6-6 with TRBJ2-3; D is unclear. Trimming removed 2 bases from V and 6 bases from J, with 12 bases in between. Germline lookup yields CDR1 MNHNY and CDR2 SVGAGI (reference sequence). CDR3 length: 14 residues.

This clonotype showed up just a few times. V usage is TRBV7-2 and J usage is TRBJ2-7; D is ambiguous. Trimming stripped 5 bases from V and 5 bases from J, with 13 bases between. The germline V gene encodes CDR1 SGHTA and CDR2 FQGNSA. This CDR3 spans 13 amino acids. CDR3 coding DNA: TGTGCCAGCAGCCACCCGTCGGGCCACGAGCAGTACTTC. Translating gives CASSHPSGHEQYF.

This clonotype was detected ten times or more. J is TRBJ2-1 and V is TRBV25-1, with 7 nucleotides matching TRBD1. Germline V gene data show CDR1 as MGHDK and CDR2 as SYGVNS. J gave up 5 bases and V 3 bases, and 7 bases lay outside the gene matches. CDR3 length equals 15 residues. CDR3 sequence reads: CASSEERQGNNEQFF. CDR3 nucleotide sequence: TGTGCCAGCAGTGAGGAACGACAGGGTAACAATGAGCAGTTCTTC.

The chain uses TRBV7-2 and TRBJ2-7; D gene unclear. The germline V and J ends were trimmed by 5 bases and 6 bases, with 11 bases remaining between them. The CDR3 covers 12 residues. Germline-derived CDR1 and CDR2 are SGHTA and FQGNSA. In nucleotides, the CDR3 is TGTGCCAGCAGCCTCTTTGGGCCCGAGCAGTACTTC. It encodes CASSLFGPEQYF.